This T cell receptor (beta chain) stems from a study of regulatory T cells in long-lasting Graves disease. Findings and limits, study-wide: Having only a small sample size may have limited accuracy.

Germline assignment: CDR1 SNHLY and CDR2 FYNNEI. The CDR3 is made up of 14 amino acids. This clonotype has more than one count but fewer than ten. Its antigen is currently unknown. The germline gene is not matched at one end of the junction; a read error may be the cause. The time point: newly diagnosed GD, antithyroid drugs for less than 3 months. PBMCs were the source of the RNA used for TCR sequencing. In building TCR beta libraries, iRepertoire HTBI primers were used together with Arm-PCR of CDR3 regions. TCRdb re-derived calls from the multiplex PCR reads in MiXCR, one entry per CDR3 protein. This repertoire shows 560,000 or so distinct CDR3 sequences, 15% to 20% found once; its top ten account for around 12%. This same sample was also part of a study on T cells in Graves' hyperthyroidism and ophthalmopathy. That study reports: In the first-round RT-PCR of the TCR CDR3, the HTBI primer set was used.

Sequencing used peripheral blood mononuclear cells (PBMCs), obtained at new diagnosis, from a patient treated with antithyroid drugs. This clonotype was sampled from a man between 18 and 35 years old with Graves disease. This sequence joins TRBV2 and TRBJ2-5; D possibly corresponds to TRBD2 (5 bases). The CDR3 bases are TGTGCCAGCAGTGAACGTGGGAGCCCCGTCTCCTGCCTCTTC. It specifies CASSERGSPVSCLF.